These 29 T cell receptor beta chains were sequenced from one sample in a study of CXCR3-negative and CXCR3-positive naive CD8 T cells. TRB cDNA was prepared as libraries by UMI-labeled 5' RACE. TCRdb re-called the 5' RACE reads and shows each CDR3 protein once, DNA omitted. This repertoire includes around 81,000 distinct CDR3 sequences. Material for sequencing was naive CXCR3- CD8+ T cells from blood. Subset here: CD45RO-CCR7+CD27+CD95- naive CD8+ T cells lacking CXCR3 (TNR3-). The receptors were sampled from a human donor in good health. Some clones in this sample may be carry-over from other donors' samples.

The J gene is TRBJ1-2, the V gene TRBV29-1; there is no DNA to check the TCRdb D call of TRBD1. Germline CDR1 reads SQVTM; CDR2 reads ANQGSEA. The CDR3 length is 14 residues. CDR3 residues: CSVDFRQGEDGYTF.

The rearrangement links TRBV7-9 to TRBJ2-7; no DNA is available, so the TRBD1 call from TCRdb remains unchecked. CDR1 and CDR2 (germline): SEHNR, FQNEAQ (reference sequence). This CDR3 spans 13 amino acids. CDR3 protein: CASSLLGVYEQYF.

J is TRBJ2-1 and V is TRBV5-1; checking the TCRdb D call of TRBD1 is not possible without DNA. CDR1 SGHRS and CDR2 YFSETQ come from the germline V gene. This CDR3 is 16 amino acids long. The CDR3 sequence: CASSLYVAGPYNEQFF. The full variable domain, with the rest looked up from reference TRBV5-1 and TRBJ2-1, is KAGVTQTPRYLIKTRGQQVTLSCSPISGHRSVSWYQQTPGQGLQFLFEYFSETQRNKGNFPGRFSGRQFSNSRSEMNVSTLELGDSALYLCASSLYVAGPYNEQFFGPGTRLTVL.

This chain uses TRBV29-1 with TRBJ2-1; the D call from TCRdb, TRBD2, cannot be confirmed without DNA. Germline CDR1 reads SQVTM; CDR2 reads ANQGSEA. The CDR3 has 13 residues. The CDR3: CSVEVLAGGEQFF.

This chain connects TRBV7-9 to TRBJ2-1. The CDR3 runs to 13 residues. Per the germline V gene, CDR1 is SEHNR and CDR2 is FQNEAQ (reference sequence). The CDR3 here is CASSLDLGNEQFF.

The chain has TRBV4-3 and TRBJ1-4; the TCRdb call, TRBD1, lacks DNA for checking. Germline CDR1 and CDR2: LGHNA and YSLEER. CDR3 length equals 15 residues. CDR3 in amino acids: CASSQGTTTNEKLFF.

The chain carries TRBV11-2 and TRBJ1-1. Germline CDR1 reads SGHAT; CDR2 reads FQNNGV. The CDR3 is made up of 15 amino acids. This CDR3 reads CASSPAGRLNTEAFF. The full variable domain, with the rest looked up from reference TRBV11-2 and TRBJ1-1, is EAGVAQSPRYKIIEKRQSVAFWCNPISGHATLYWYQQILGQGPKLLIQFQNNGVVDDSQLPKDRFSAERLKGVDSTLKIQPAKLEDSAVYLCASSPAGRLNTEAFFGQGTRLTVV.

This sequence joins TRBV20-1 and TRBJ2-2; lacking DNA, the TRBD1 call made by TCRdb goes unchecked. In germline, CDR1 is DFQATT, CDR2 SNEGSKA (reference sequence). The length of the CDR3 is 15 residues. This chain's CDR3 is CSAQGAALNTGELFF.

CDR3 loop: CAWSVTGGGYEQYF. This chain joins TRBV30 and TRBJ2-7; TCRdb proposes TRBD1, but this gene call is untestable without DNA. This CDR3 spans 14 amino acids. The germline V gene encodes CDR1 GTSNPN and CDR2 SVGIG (reference sequence).

The gene calls are TRBV29-1 and TRBJ1-1; TCRdb proposes TRBD1, but this gene call is untestable without DNA. The CDR3 totals 13 residues. Germline V gene sequence: CDR1 SQVTM, CDR2 ANQGSEA. The CDR3 is CSVRDRENTEAFF.

This chain links TRBV29-1 with TRBJ1-1; with no DNA, the TCRdb D assignment of TRBD1 cannot be verified. Germline lookup yields CDR1 SQVTM and CDR2 ANQGSEA. The CDR3 runs 13 residues. The CDR3 region is CSVEGGWDTEAFF. Based on the CDR3 plus reference TRBV29-1 and TRBJ1-1, the full variable domain is SAVISQKPSRDICQRGTSLTIQCQVDSQVTMMFWYRQQPGQSLTLIATANQGSEATYESGFVIDKFPISRPNLTFSTLTVSNMSPEDSSIYLCSVEGGWDTEAFFGQGTRLTVV.

V and J are TRBV11-1 and TRBJ2-7; TCRdb gives TRBD2 as the D gene, but with no DNA this cannot be confirmed. There are 15 residues in the CDR3. Germline V lookup: CDR1 SGHAT, CDR2 FQDESV (reference sequence). CDR3 sequence: CASSPPAGGYYEQYF. Drawing the rest from reference TRBV11-1 and TRBJ2-7, the complete variable domain is EAEVAQSPRYKITEKSQAVAFWCDPISGHATLYWYRQILGQGPELLVQFQDESVVDDSQLPKDRFSAERLKGVDSTLKIQPAELGDSAMYLCASSPPAGGYYEQYFGPGTRLTVT.

The rearrangement links TRBV7-9 to TRBJ2-5. Germline loops: CDR1 SEHNR, CDR2 FQNEAQ (reference sequence). This CDR3 is built from 14 residues. CDR3 sequence reads: CASSPAVNQETQYF.

The chain has TRBV20-1 and TRBJ2-5. Germline CDR1 is DFQATT and CDR2 is SNEGSKA (reference sequence). CDR3 length: 14 residues. The CDR3 region is CSAGRGRDQETQYF.

The genes are TRBV29-1 and TRBJ2-3. CDR3 size: 14 residues. CDR1 and CDR2 (germline): SQVTM, ANQGSEA. Here the CDR3 reads CSVEVRRSTDTQYF.

The rearrangement links TRBV14 to TRBJ2-1; TCRdb designates TRBD2, a call that cannot be tested without DNA. The CDR3 has 19 residues. Germline V gene lookup returns CDR1 SGHDN and CDR2 FVKESK. CDR3 sequence reads: CASSQDIREGDLGMNEQFF.

V and J are TRBV9 and TRBJ1-5. Germline CDR1 reads SGDLS; CDR2 reads YYNGEE. The CDR3 spans 14 residues. The CDR3 loop reads CASSVGGVNQPQHF.

The chain employs TRBV29-1 and TRBJ1-2. The germline gives CDR1 SQVTM, CDR2 ANQGSEA. The length of the CDR3 is 11 residues. CDR3: CSVVAVAGYTF.

The V and J genes are TRBV7-7 and TRBJ2-1; TCRdb designates TRBD2, a call that cannot be tested without DNA. Germline CDR1 SSHAT, CDR2 FNYEAQ (reference sequence). This CDR3 region has 15 residues. The CDR3 loop reads CASSLEGSGSSEQFF.

V usage is TRBV11-1 and J usage is TRBJ2-5; the TCRdb D gene call, TRBD1, has no DNA to confirm it. The CDR3 runs to 15 residues. CDR1 is SGHAT and CDR2 is FQDESV in the germline V gene (reference sequence). This CDR3 is CASTPGRGHQPAQSF.

The chain combines TRBV29-1 with TRBJ2-3. Germline-derived CDR1 and CDR2 are SQVTM and ANQGSEA. CDR3 length equals 11 residues. The CDR3 here is CSARGTDTQYF.

The chain couples TRBV11-2 to TRBJ1-1; TCRdb reports TRBD1, a call that lacks DNA to check it against. CDR1 is SGHAT, CDR2 FQNNGV, per germline. The CDR3 length is 15 residues. CDR3 loop: CASSFAPIGFTEAFF.

The V and J genes are TRBV29-1 and TRBJ2-3; lacking DNA, the TRBD1 call made by TCRdb goes unchecked. From germline, CDR1 is SQVTM and CDR2 ANQGSEA. The CDR3 has 14 amino acids. The CDR3 reads CSVFGGVLTDTQYF.

The V gene is TRBV4-1, the J gene TRBJ2-1. The CDR3 spans 12 residues. Germline CDR1 is MGHRA and CDR2 is YSYEKL. The CDR3 sequence is CASSHVYNEQFF.

This sequence joins TRBV28 and TRBJ2-2. Germline V gene lookup returns CDR1 MDHEN and CDR2 SYDVKM. CDR3 length: 12 residues. The CDR3 is CASSPLSGELLF. The variable domain in full, with the rest retrieved from reference TRBV28 and TRBJ2-2, is DVKVTQSSRYLVKRTGEKVFLECVQDMDHENMFWYRQDPGLGLRLIYFSYDVKMKEKGDIPEGYSVSREKKERFSLILESASTNQTSMYLCASSPLSGELLFGEGSRLTVL.

The chain combines TRBV4-2 with TRBJ2-3. CDR3 size: 15 residues. The germline CDR1 and CDR2 sequences are LGHNA and YNFKEQ. The CDR3 sequence: CASSQERTGTDTQYF.

J is TRBJ1-2 and V is TRBV4-2; TCRdb's D call, TRBD1, is unchecked because there is no DNA. The CDR3 contains 12 residues. Germline CDR1 is LGHNA and CDR2 is YNFKEQ. The CDR3 here is CASSKDTGGATF.

V and J are TRBV15 and TRBJ2-3. The V gene's germline CDR1 is LNHNV and CDR2 YYDKDF (reference sequence). The CDR3 consists of 13 residues. The CDR3 region is CATSRVNTDTQYF.

The J gene is TRBJ2-7, the V gene TRBV11-3; TCRdb's D call, TRBD2, is unchecked because there is no DNA. The CDR3 loop spans 15 amino acids. From germline, CDR1 is SGHNT and CDR2 YENEEA. The CDR3 protein is CASSNWTAGSYEQYF. The whole variable domain, filled in from reference TRBV11-3 and TRBJ2-7, reads EAGVVQSPRYKIIEKKQPVAFWCNPISGHNTLYWYLQNLGQGPELLIRYENEEAVDDSQLPKDRFSAERLKGVDSTLKIQPAELGDSAVYLCASSNWTAGSYEQYFGPGTRLTVT.